The next 32 T cell receptor beta chains were all read from a single sample in a study of cytomegalovirus exposure and HLA in healthy donors. The PCR was carried out with 60 Vbeta primers and 13 Jbeta primers. Clones were sequenced by immunoSEQ multiplex PCR, and TCRdb holds only the in-frame ones, with some missing. Altogether about 130,000 clones are present, approximately 80% being singletons, with the ten largest covering almost 3%. The source material was PBMCs. The source is a woman younger than 30 in good health and CMV-seropositive.

This clone was observed a few times. The J gene is TRBJ1-1, the V gene TRBV9, with D perhaps matching TRBD1 (6 bases). Germline loops: CDR1 SGDLS, CDR2 YYNGEE. The length of the CDR3 is 17 residues. Trimming removed 0 bases at V and 0 bases at J, with 15 bases between. CDR3: CASSVGGGQPMNTEAFF. The DNA of the CDR3 is TGTGCCAGCAGCGTAGGAGGCGGACAGCCCATGAACACTGAAGCTTTCTTT.

The chain has TRBV5-1 and TRBJ2-7; D might be TRBD1 (5 bases). The germline V and J ends were trimmed by 0 bases and 1 base, with 8 bases remaining between them. Germline lookup yields CDR1 SGHRS and CDR2 YFSETQ. The length of the CDR3 is 14 residues. The CDR3 bases are TGCGCCAGCAGCTTGGACAGGCATTCCTACGAGCAGTACTTC. Its translation: CASSLDRHSYEQYF.

As regards this clone: The same CDR3 can be traced to other DNA sequences in this sample. The chain is built from TRBV5-5 and TRBJ2-1, with 12 positions matching TRBD2. This CDR3 region has 17 residues. The trim removed 1 base at V and 10 bases at J, leaving 12 bases unmatched. CDR1 and CDR2 from the germline V gene are SGHKS and YYEKEE (reference sequence). Here the CDR3 DNA reads TGTGCCAGCAGCTTGCTGCCCCCTAGCGGGGGGGATCAGGAGCAGTTCTTC. It yields the protein CASSLLPPSGGDQEQFF.

This clone was counted between two and nine times. The chain joins TRBV4-1 to TRBJ1-4; D ambiguous. The V gene lost 2 bases and the J gene lost 8 bases, with 9 bases spanning the gap. CDR3 length equals 13 residues. Germline CDR1 reads MGHRA; CDR2 reads YSYEKL. CDR3 sequence: CASSQLIAEKLFF. CDR3 DNA: TGCGCCAGCAGCCAACTAATCGCGGAAAAACTGTTTTTT.

Details on this clone: A junction boundary mismatches the germline segment, possibly from a read error. J is TRBJ2-2 and V is TRBV7-9; D may be TRBD1 or TRBD2 (5 bases each). Germline loops: CDR1 SEHNR, CDR2 FQNEAQ (reference sequence). The CDR3 sequence is 12 residues long. The CDR3 loop is CSREKNTGELFF. Written as DNA, the CDR3 is TGTTCCAGGGAGAAGAACACCGGGGAGCTGTTTTTT. Full variable domain (missing parts from reference TRBV7-9 and TRBJ2-2): DTGVSQNPRHKITKRGQNVTFRCDPISEHNRLYWYRQTLGQGPEFLTYFQNEAQLEKSRLLSDRFSAERPKGSFSTLEIQRTEQGDSAMYLCSREKNTGELFFGEGSRLTVL.

The CDR3 DNA reads as TGCGCCAGCGTGGAAGCGGGTTCGAACACCGGGGAGCTGTTTTTT. Translation gives CASVEAGSNTGELFF. The chain combines TRBV4-1 with TRBJ2-2; perhaps TRBD2 as D (6 bases). CDR3 length: 15 amino acids. CDR1 MGHRA and CDR2 YSYEKL come from the germline V gene. Trimming removed 8 bases from V and 0 bases from J, with 13 bases in between.

This chain joins TRBV9 and TRBJ2-5; 16 bases are shared with TRBD2. Germline CDR1 SGDLS, CDR2 YYNGEE. CDR3 size: 16 residues. Trimming at V came to 4 bases and at J to 3 bases, leaving 3 bases not matched to a gene. The CDR3 DNA reads as TGTGCCAGCAGCCCGGGGACTAGCGGGGGGGAAGAGACCCAGTACTTC. Protein: CASSPGTSGGEETQYF.

The rearrangement uses TRBV6-5 and TRBJ1-3; no firm D call. V was trimmed by 10 bases and J by 4 bases, leaving 11 bases between them. The CDR3 is made up of 12 amino acids. Germline-derived CDR1 and CDR2 are MNHEY and SVGAGI. This CDR3 is CATSGSGNTIYF. The CDR3, as DNA: TGTGCCACCTCGGGGTCCGGAAACACCATATATTTT.

The rearrangement links TRBV9 to TRBJ2-1; a weak D match, TRBD2 (5 bases). CDR3 length: 14 amino acids. Trimming removed 4 bases from V and 10 bases from J, with 18 bases in between. Germline CDR1 SGDLS, CDR2 YYNGEE. Here the CDR3 DNA reads TGTGCCAGCAGCCCCCTTACGGGGATAGACGAGCAGTTCTTC. As protein: CASSPLTGIDEQFF.

The V gene is TRBV5-4, the J gene TRBJ2-6; unclear D gene. CDR1 is SGHNT, CDR2 YYREEE, per germline (reference sequence). V lost 6 bases to trimming and J lost 0 bases, with 10 bases between them. The CDR3 runs to 15 residues. The chain's CDR3 is CASTHGVSGANVLTF. The CDR3 nucleotides read TGTGCCAGCACCCACGGTGTCTCTGGGGCCAACGTCCTGACTTTC.

V is TRBV10-3 and J is TRBJ1-3; D gene unclear. V dropped 3 bases and J dropped 4 bases, with 4 bases sitting between them. The CDR3 consists of 12 residues. Per germline, CDR1 ENHRY and CDR2 SYGVKD. The DNA of the CDR3 is TGTGCCATCAGTGAACAGGGAAACACCATATATTTT. Amino acid sequence: CAISEQGNTIYF.

This sequence joins TRBV7-2 and TRBJ2-2, with D possibly TRBD2 on 7 matching bases. Per germline, CDR1 SGHTA and CDR2 FQGNSA. With 5 bases removed from V and 5 bases from J, the gap between germline ends came to 18 bases. This CDR3 is built from 16 residues. CDR3 amino acids: CASSPRRGPVTGELFF. The CDR3 nucleotides are TGTGCCAGCAGCCCCCGGCGGGGGCCAGTTACCGGGGAGCTGTTTTTT.

This clone was picked up a small number of times. The V gene is TRBV11-2, the J gene TRBJ2-7; 12 bases are a match to TRBD2. Germline CDR1 and CDR2: SGHAT and FQNNGV. J gave up 6 bases and V 5 bases, and 11 bases lay outside the gene matches. The CDR3 sequence is 16 residues long. The CDR3 is CASSPRLAGAPAEQYF. CDR3 bases: TGTGCCAGCAGCCCCCGACTAGCGGGGGCGCCGGCCGAGCAGTACTTC.

The rearrangement uses TRBV5-4 and TRBJ2-3; TRBD1 might be the D (5 bases). The V end lost 1 base, the J end lost 5 bases, and 8 bases lay between the germline ends. The CDR3 runs 13 residues. Germline V gives CDR1 SGHNT, CDR2 YYREEE (reference sequence). The CDR3 DNA follows: TGTGCCAGCAGCTTGCAGGGTAGAGATACGCAGTATTTT. Encoded protein: CASSLQGRDTQYF.

The J gene is TRBJ1-5, the V gene TRBV7-9; 7 nucleotides line up with TRBD1. J was trimmed by 0 bases and V by 0 bases; bases with no gene match: 5. The CDR3 is 17 amino acids. Germline lookup yields CDR1 SEHNR and CDR2 FQNEAQ (reference sequence). DNA of the CDR3: TGTGCCAGCAGCTTAGCGCCCGGGACAGATAGCAATCAGCCCCAGCATTTT. It encodes CASSLAPGTDSNQPQHF.

The chain uses TRBV25-1 and TRBJ2-3; D is ambiguous. V was shortened by 3 bases and J by 2 bases, with 6 bases between the two germline ends. The V gene's germline CDR1 is MGHDK and CDR2 SYGVNS. The CDR3 extends over 13 amino acids. The DNA for the CDR3 is TGTGCCAGCAGTGATTCCATCACAGATACGCAGTATTTT. The encoded protein is CASSDSITDTQYF.

The chain combines TRBV29-1 with TRBJ2-5, with D possibly matching TRBD1 (5 bases). The CDR3 consists of 12 residues. Germline CDR1 and CDR2: SQVTM and ANQGSEA. Trimming took 7 bases from V and 5 from J, leaving 14 bases between them. The CDR3 DNA is TGCAGCGGGGTAAGGGGCTCGGAGACCCAGTACTTC. Translation gives CSGVRGSETQYF.

This chain joins TRBV19 and TRBJ2-3; maybe TRBD1 (6 bases). From germline, CDR1 is LNHDA and CDR2 SQIVND (reference sequence). V was trimmed by 6 bases and J by 0 bases, leaving 13 bases between them. The CDR3 is 15 residues long. The CDR3 nucleotides read TGTGCCAGTAGGTCAGGGGAAGCGAGCACAGATACGCAGTATTTT. Translated: CASRSGEASTDTQYF.

The genes are TRBV5-1 and TRBJ1-2; weak D call: TRBD1 (5 bases). Germline V lookup: CDR1 SGHRS, CDR2 YFSETQ. The V end was cut by 0 bases, the J end by 0 bases, with 12 bases between. The CDR3 spans 16 residues. CDR3 sequence (DNA): TGCGCCAGCAGCTTGGGACAGATTACTTCTAACTATGGCTACACCTTC. Protein sequence: CASSLGQITSNYGYTF.

V usage is TRBV9 and J usage is TRBJ2-1; a weak D match, TRBD2 (6 bases). V lost 2 bases and J lost 3, with 9 bases in between. This CDR3 spans 14 amino acids. Germline values: CDR1 SGDLS, CDR2 YYNGEE. The CDR3 loop is CASSVLADYNEQFF. DNA for the CDR3: TGTGCCAGCAGCGTCTTAGCGGACTACAATGAGCAGTTCTTC.

This clone was recorded only once. The rearrangement joins TRBV6-1 to TRBJ1-4; 7 bases match TRBD1. The junction had 7 bases not matched to a gene; V was cut back by 6 bases and J by 6 bases. In germline, CDR1 is MNHNS, CDR2 SASEGT. This CDR3 contains 14 residues. CDR3 sequence: CASRRQGRYEKLFF. The CDR3 DNA reads as TGTGCCAGCAGAAGACAGGGAAGATATGAAAAACTGTTTTTT.

V and J are TRBV7-2 and TRBJ2-3, with unresolved D. The CDR3 is made up of 15 amino acids. V was clipped by 1 base and J by 4 bases, with 12 bases between them. The germline V gene has CDR1 SGHTA and CDR2 FQGNSA. This chain's CDR3 is CASSLVAGYADTQYF. The CDR3 DNA sequence: TGTGCCAGCAGCTTAGTAGCTGGTTACGCAGATACGCAGTATTTT.

This clone was seen a handful of times. The genes are TRBV5-5 and TRBJ2-7; 10 positions match TRBD1. This CDR3 comprises 14 residues. The germline V gene encodes CDR1 SGHKS and CDR2 YYEKEE (reference sequence). V was pared by 0 bases and J by 6 bases, with 3 bases of the junction left unmatched. The DNA for the CDR3 is TGTGCCAGCAGCTTGGAAGGGACAGGGGTCGAGCAGTACTTC. Its protein product is CASSLEGTGVEQYF.

The chain employs TRBV4-1 and TRBJ2-5; 9 bases match TRBD1. V trimming: 4 bases; J trimming: 6 bases; junction bases outside the gene matches: 12. Per the germline V gene, CDR1 is MGHRA and CDR2 is YSYEKL. CDR3 length: 16 amino acids. The CDR3 protein is CASSPQMGTGIKTQYF. Here the CDR3 DNA reads TGCGCCAGCAGCCCTCAAATGGGGACAGGGATCAAGACCCAGTACTTC.

CDR3 sequence reads: CASSSGQGYNEQFF. The CDR3 DNA follows: TGTGCCAGCAGCTCGGGACAGGGATACAATGAGCAGTTCTTC. The rearrangement joins TRBV5-6 to TRBJ2-1; 9 bases line up with TRBD1. The CDR3 consists of 14 residues. The J segment lost 4 bases and the V segment lost 3 bases, leaving 2 bases of the junction unmatched. Germline V CDR1 and CDR2: SGHDT, YYEEEE.

The CDR3 reads CASKGLYGYTF. CDR3 nucleotides: TGTGCCAGCAAGGGGCTTTATGGCTACACCTTC. The chain couples TRBV6-5 to TRBJ1-2; D is possibly TRBD1 (5 bases). The CDR3 runs to 11 residues. Germline loops: CDR1 MNHEY, CDR2 SVGAGI. V lost 7 bases and J lost 5, with 8 bases in between.

This clone has just one count. The rearrangement joins TRBV11-1 to TRBJ2-7; D unclear. Germline-derived CDR1 and CDR2 are SGHAT and FQDESV (reference sequence). This CDR3 spans 16 amino acids. V lost 1 base and J lost 2, with 15 bases in between. The CDR3, as DNA: TGTGCCAGCAGCTTAGTTTCTATAAAGCCCCCCTACGAGCAGTACTTC. Residues: CASSLVSIKPPYEQYF.

The genes are TRBV5-4 and TRBJ2-5, with TRBD1 matching 8 bases. The DNA end lines up better with TRBJ2-7; the J call may be wrong. The CDR3 is 16 residues long. The germline CDR1 and CDR2 sequences are SGHNT and YYREEE (reference sequence). In DNA form, the CDR3 reads TGTGCCAGCAGCCCGGCGGCAGGGGGCAGCTCCTACGAGCAGTACTTC. Its protein product is CASSPAAGGSSYEQYF.

The J gene is TRBJ1-1, the V gene TRBV19; no firm D call. Trimming stripped 8 bases from V and 3 bases from J, with 7 bases between. CDR1 LNHDA and CDR2 SQIVND come from the germline V gene (reference sequence). The CDR3 contains 11 residues. CDR3 loop: CASQAYTEAFF. CDR3 sequence (DNA): TGTGCCAGTCAGGCGTACACTGAAGCTTTCTTT.

This chain uses TRBV9 with TRBJ2-1; tentative D call: TRBD2 (6 bases). V was cut by 0 bases and J by 11 bases, with 15 bases left in between. The CDR3 runs to 14 residues. Germline assignment: CDR1 SGDLS and CDR2 YYNGEE. CDR3 coding DNA: TGTGCCAGCAGCGTAGATTTTAGCGGTGTTCAGCAGTTCTTC. This gives the protein CASSVDFSGVQQFF.

CDR3 in DNA: TGTGCCTGGAACCCTGGGGAGTGGTCCTACGAGCAGTACTTC. It specifies CAWNPGEWSYEQYF. The V call is TRBV30, the J call TRBJ2-7; a weak D match, TRBD2 (5 bases). The V gene lost 4 bases and the J gene lost 1 base, with 14 bases spanning the gap. Germline lookup yields CDR1 GTSNPN and CDR2 SVGIG (reference sequence). This CDR3 region has 14 residues.

This clone was counted a single time. The chain combines TRBV6-6 with TRBJ2-3, with 9 bases identical to TRBD1. V was clipped by 1 base and J by 4 bases; unmatched bases: 3. Germline V lookup: CDR1 MNHNY, CDR2 SVGAGI (reference sequence). The CDR3 totals 15 residues. CDR3 DNA sequence: TGTGCCAGCAGTTACTTGGGACAGGGTCCAGATACGCAGTATTTT. It translates to CASSYLGQGPDTQYF.